Listed below are T cell receptor beta chains from one sample, sequenced in a study of OX40 agonist ivuxolimab in advanced cancers. Here immunoSEQ multiplex PCR was the method, and the copy in TCRdb shows in-frame clones only, minus some. Of 50,000 or so clones detected, approximately 89% appear once; the ten largest clones hold 10% to 15%. This specimen was CD4+ or CD8+ T cells sorted from blood, taken in a trial of the OX40 agonist ivuxolimab. The receptors shown here come from an adult with an advanced solid tumor such as melanoma, head and neck, liver or kidney cancer. Each CDR3 is given with its conserved first and last residue. D genes are given only for firm matches. The size field is filled for only some rows; it gives once, few, many or a size class.

clone_size,j_call,d_call,v_call,cdr3_aa,cdr3_nt
.,TRBJ2-5,TRBD1,TRBV5-4,CASSATGSQETQYF,TGTGCCAGCAGCGCGACAGGGTCCCAAGAGACCCAGTACTTC
.,TRBJ1-4,.,TRBV25-1,CASSEVGSEKLFF,TGTGCCAGCAGTGAAGTTGGAAGTGAAAAACTGTTTTTT
.,TRBJ1-1,.,TRBV29-1,CSVEKVLGRTEAFF,TGCAGCGTTGAAAAGGTTTTGGGGAGGACTGAAGCTTTCTTT
.,TRBJ1-2,.,TRBV7-9,CASSLAEGTYGYTF,TGTGCCAGCAGCTTGGCAGAGGGGACCTATGGCTACACCTTC
.,TRBJ2-5,.,TRBV6-6,CASNRDGQAQYF,TGTGCCAGCAACCGGGACGGCCAGGCCCAGTACTTC
.,TRBJ2-3,.,TRBV7-9,CASTQGPQTQYF,TGTGCCAGCACCCAAGGCCCGCAAACGCAGTATTTT
.,TRBJ1-5,.,TRBV7-9,CASSLAGYSNQPQHF,TGTGCCAGCAGCTTAGCGGGGTATAGCAATCAGCCCCAGCATTTT
once,TRBJ2-2,.,TRBV4-1,CASSHTVGVGGELFF,TGCGCCAGCAGCCATACAGTAGGGGTAGGCGGGGAGCTGTTTTTT
.,TRBJ2-1,TRBD2,TRBV19,CASSFIRTGGGNEQFF,TGTGCCAGTAGTTTCATCCGGACCGGCGGGGGGAATGAGCAGTTCTTC
.,TRBJ2-2,.,TRBV29-1,CSVLGGSGTGELFF,TGCAGCGTTCTGGGGGGATCCGGCACCGGGGAGCTGTTTTTT
.,TRBJ2-7,TRBD2,TRBV10-3,CAISATEGLAGGHGYEQYF,TGTGCCATCAGCGCCACAGAGGGACTAGCGGGGGGCCATGGCTACGAGCAGTACTTC
.,TRBJ1-4,.,TRBV21-1,CASSSRVLRPGNEKLFF,TGTGCCAGCAGCAGCCGGGTCCTAAGGCCGGGTAATGAAAAACTGTTTTTT
.,TRBJ1-1,.,TRBV14,CASSQGIRTEAFF,TGTGCCAGCAGCCAGGGGATTCGCACTGAAGCTTTCTTT
.,TRBJ2-2,.,TRBV7-2,CASSLAGAWSPRGFSNTGELFF,TGTGCCAGCAGCTTAGCGGGCGCTTGGAGCCCCCGCGGATTTTCGAACACCGGGGAGCTGTTTTTT
.,TRBJ1-2,TRBD1,TRBV2,CASSALQGALGYTF,TGTGCCAGCAGTGCTTTGCAGGGGGCACTTGGCTACACCTTC
.,TRBJ1-2,.,TRBV7-9,CASSLSYGYTF,TGTGCCAGCAGCTTGTCCTATGGCTACACCTTC
.,TRBJ2-1,.,TRBV5-1,CASSLGGSYNEQFF,TGCGCCAGCAGCTTGGGGGGGTCCTACAATGAGCAGTTCTTC
.,TRBJ1-2,TRBD1,TRBV7-2,CASSPGQGGYGYTF,TGTGCCAGCAGCCCGGGACAGGGAGGCTATGGCTACACCTTC